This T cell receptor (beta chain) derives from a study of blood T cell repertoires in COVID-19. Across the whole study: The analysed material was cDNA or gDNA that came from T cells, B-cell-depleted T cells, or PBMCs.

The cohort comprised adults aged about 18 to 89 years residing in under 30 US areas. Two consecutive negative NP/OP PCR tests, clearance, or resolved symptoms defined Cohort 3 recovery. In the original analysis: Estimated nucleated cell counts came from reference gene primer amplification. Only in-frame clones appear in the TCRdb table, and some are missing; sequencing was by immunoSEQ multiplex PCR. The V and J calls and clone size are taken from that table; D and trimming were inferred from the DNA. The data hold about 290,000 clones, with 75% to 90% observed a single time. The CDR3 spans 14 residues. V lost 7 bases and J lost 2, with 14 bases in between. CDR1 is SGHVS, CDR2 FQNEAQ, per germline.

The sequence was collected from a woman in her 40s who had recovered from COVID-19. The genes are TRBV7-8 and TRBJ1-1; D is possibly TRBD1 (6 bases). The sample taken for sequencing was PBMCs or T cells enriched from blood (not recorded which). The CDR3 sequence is CASILPGQNTEAFF. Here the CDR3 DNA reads TGTGCCAGCATCCTACCGGGACAAAACACTGAAGCTTTCTTT.